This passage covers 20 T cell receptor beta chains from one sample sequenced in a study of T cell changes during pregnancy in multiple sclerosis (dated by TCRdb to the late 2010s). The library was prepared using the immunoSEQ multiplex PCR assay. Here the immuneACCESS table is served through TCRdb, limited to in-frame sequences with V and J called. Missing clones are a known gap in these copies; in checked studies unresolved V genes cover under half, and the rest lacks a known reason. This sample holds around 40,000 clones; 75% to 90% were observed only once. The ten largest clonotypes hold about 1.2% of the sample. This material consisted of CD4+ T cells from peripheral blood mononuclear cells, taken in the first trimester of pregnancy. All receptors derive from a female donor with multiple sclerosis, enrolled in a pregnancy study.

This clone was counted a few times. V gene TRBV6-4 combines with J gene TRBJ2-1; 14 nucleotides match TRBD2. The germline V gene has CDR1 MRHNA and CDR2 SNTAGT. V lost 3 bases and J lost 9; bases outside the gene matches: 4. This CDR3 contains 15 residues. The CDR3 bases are TGTGCCAGCAGTGAGGGGACTAGCGGGAGCACTGAGCAGTTCTTC. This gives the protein CASSEGTSGSTEQFF.

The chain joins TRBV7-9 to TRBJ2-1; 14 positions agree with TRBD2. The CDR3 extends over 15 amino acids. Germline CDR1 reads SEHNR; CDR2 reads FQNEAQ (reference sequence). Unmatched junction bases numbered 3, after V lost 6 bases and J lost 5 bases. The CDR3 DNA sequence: TGTGCCAGCAGTTCGGGACTAGCGGGGGACAATGAGCAGTTCTTC. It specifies CASSSGLAGDNEQFF.

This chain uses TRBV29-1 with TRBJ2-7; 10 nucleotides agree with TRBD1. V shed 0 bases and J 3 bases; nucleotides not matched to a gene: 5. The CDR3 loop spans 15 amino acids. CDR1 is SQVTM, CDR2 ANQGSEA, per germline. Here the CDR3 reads CSVEDWGTGDYEQYF. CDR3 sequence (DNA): TGCAGCGTTGAAGATTGGGGGACAGGGGACTACGAGCAGTACTTC.

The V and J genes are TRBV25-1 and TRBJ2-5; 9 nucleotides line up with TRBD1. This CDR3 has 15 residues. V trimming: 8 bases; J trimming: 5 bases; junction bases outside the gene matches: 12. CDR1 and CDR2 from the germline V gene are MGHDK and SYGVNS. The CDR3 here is CASSHSGTGRETQYF. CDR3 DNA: TGTGCCAGCTCCCATTCCGGGACAGGGCGGGAGACCCAGTACTTC. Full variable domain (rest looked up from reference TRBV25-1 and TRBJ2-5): EADIYQTPRYLVIGTGKKITLECSQTMGHDKMYWYQQDPGMELHLIHYSYGVNSTEKGDLSSESTVSRIRTEHFPLTLESARPSHTSQYLCASSHSGTGRETQYFGPGTRLLVL.

DNA of the CDR3: TGTGCCAGCTCACCACCTGGGACAGGGCGAAGGGTGTCTGAAGCTTTCTTT. It codes for CASSPPGTGRRVSEAFF. The chain carries TRBV18 and TRBJ1-1, with TRBD1 matching over 9 bases. This CDR3 contains 17 residues. Looked up from germline, CDR1 is KGHSH and CDR2 is LQKENI. V shed 0 bases, J shed 6 bases, and the junction held 11 bases outside the gene matches.

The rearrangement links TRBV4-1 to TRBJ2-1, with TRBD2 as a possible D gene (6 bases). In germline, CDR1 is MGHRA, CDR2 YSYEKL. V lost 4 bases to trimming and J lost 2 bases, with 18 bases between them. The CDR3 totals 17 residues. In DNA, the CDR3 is TGCGCCAGCAGCCGATCCCTAGGTAGCGGAACCTACAATGAGCAGTTCTTC. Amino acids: CASSRSLGSGTYNEQFF.

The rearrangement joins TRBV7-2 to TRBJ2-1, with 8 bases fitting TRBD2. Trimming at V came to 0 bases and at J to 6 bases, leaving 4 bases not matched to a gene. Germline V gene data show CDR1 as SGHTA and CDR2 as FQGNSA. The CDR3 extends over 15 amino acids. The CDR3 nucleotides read TGTGCCAGCAGCTTAGCACTAGCGGAGATCAATGAGCAGTTCTTC. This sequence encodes CASSLALAEINEQFF.

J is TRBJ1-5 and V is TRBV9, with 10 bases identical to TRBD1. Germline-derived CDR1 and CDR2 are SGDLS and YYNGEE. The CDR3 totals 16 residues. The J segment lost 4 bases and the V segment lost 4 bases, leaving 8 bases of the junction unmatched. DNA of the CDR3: TGTGCCAGCAGCCTAGGACCGGGACAGGGGAATCAGCCCCAGCATTTT. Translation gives CASSLGPGQGNQPQHF.

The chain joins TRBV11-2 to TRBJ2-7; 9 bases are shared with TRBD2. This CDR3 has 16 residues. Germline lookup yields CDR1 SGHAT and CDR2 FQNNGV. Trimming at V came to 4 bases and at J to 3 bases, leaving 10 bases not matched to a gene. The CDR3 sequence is CASSSLRRTSDYEQYF. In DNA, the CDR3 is TGTGCCAGCAGCTCTCTAAGGCGGACTAGCGACTACGAGCAGTACTTC.

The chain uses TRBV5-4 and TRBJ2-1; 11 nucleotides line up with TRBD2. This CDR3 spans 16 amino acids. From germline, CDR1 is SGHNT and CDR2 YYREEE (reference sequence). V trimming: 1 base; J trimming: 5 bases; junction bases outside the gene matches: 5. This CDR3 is CASSLLAGGPNNEQFF. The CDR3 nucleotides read TGTGCCAGCAGCTTGCTAGCGGGAGGACCCAACAATGAGCAGTTCTTC.

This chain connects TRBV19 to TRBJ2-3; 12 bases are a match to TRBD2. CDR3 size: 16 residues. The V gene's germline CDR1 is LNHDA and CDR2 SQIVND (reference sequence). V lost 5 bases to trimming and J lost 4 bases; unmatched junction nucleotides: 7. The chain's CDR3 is CASSPLAGGLPDTQYF. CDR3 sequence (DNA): TGTGCCAGTAGTCCGCTAGCGGGAGGGCTTCCAGATACGCAGTATTTT.

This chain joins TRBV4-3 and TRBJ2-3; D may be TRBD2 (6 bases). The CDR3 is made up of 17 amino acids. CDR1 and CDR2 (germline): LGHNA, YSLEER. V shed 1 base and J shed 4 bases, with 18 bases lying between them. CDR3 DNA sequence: TGCGCCAGCAGCCAAGCTATCAGGTATCCTAGCGCAGATACGCAGTATTTT. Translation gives CASSQAIRYPSADTQYF.

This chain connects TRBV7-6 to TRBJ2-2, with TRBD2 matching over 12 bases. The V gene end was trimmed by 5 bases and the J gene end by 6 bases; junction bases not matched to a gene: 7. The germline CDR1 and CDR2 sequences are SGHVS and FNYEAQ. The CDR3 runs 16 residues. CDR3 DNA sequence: TGTGCCAGCAGCGGAACTAGCGGGGGGACTGCCGGGGAGCTGTTTTTT. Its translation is CASSGTSGGTAGELFF.

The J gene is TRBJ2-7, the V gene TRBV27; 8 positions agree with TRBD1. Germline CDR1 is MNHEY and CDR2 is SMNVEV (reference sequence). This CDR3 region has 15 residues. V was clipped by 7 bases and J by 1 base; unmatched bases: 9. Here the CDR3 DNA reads TGTGCCAGCAAATTCCTGACAGGGGAGTCCTACGAGCAGTACTTC. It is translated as CASKFLTGESYEQYF.

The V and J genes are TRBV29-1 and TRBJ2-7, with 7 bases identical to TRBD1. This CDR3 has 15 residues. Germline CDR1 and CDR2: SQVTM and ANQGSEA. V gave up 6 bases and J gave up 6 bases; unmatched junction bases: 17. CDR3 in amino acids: CSVFVGTTGTGEQYF. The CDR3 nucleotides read TGCAGCGTGTTTGTTGGGACGACAGGGACGGGCGAGCAGTACTTC.

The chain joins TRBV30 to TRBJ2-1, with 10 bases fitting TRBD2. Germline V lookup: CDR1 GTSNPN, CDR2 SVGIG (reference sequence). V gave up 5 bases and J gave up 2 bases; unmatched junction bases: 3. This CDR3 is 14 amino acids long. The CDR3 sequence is CAWGTSGTYNEQFF. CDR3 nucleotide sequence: TGTGCCTGGGGAACTAGCGGGACCTACAATGAGCAGTTCTTC.

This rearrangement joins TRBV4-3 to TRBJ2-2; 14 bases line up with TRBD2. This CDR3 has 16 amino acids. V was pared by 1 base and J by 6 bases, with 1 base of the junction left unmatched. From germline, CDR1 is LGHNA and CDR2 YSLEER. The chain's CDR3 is CASSQGGLAGAGELFF. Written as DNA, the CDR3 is TGCGCCAGCAGCCAAGGGGGACTAGCGGGAGCCGGGGAGCTGTTTTTT.

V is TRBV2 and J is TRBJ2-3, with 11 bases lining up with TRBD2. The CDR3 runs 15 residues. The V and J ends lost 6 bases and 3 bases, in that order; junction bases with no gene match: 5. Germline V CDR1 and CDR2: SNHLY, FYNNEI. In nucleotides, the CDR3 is TGTGCCAGCAGGAGGCTAGCGGGAGGAACAGATACGCAGTATTTT. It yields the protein CASRRLAGGTDTQYF.

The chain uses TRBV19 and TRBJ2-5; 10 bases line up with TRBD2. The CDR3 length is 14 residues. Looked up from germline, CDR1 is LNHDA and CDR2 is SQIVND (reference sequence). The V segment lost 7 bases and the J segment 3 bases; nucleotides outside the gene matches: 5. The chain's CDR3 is CASKPSGSEETQYF. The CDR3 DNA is TGTGCCAGTAAACCTAGCGGGAGCGAAGAGACCCAGTACTTC. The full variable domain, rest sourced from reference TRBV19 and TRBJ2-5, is DGGITQSPKYLFRKEGQNVTLSCEQNLNHDAMYWYRQDPGQGLRLIYYSQIVNDFQKGDIAEGYSVSREKKESFPLTVTSAQKNPTAFYLCASKPSGSEETQYFGPGTRLLVL.

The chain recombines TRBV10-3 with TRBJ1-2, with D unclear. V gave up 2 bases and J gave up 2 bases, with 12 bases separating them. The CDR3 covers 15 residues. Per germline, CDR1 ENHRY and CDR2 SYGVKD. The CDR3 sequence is CAISEPETPNYGYTF. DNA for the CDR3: TGTGCCATCAGTGAGCCGGAGACCCCGAACTATGGCTACACCTTC.